This TCR beta chain was documented in a study of CD8+ T cells in alopecia areata. Study details: For the treated group, dosing was oral tofacitinib at 5 to 10 mg twice daily.

Reverse transcription of extracted RNA yielded cDNA, which provided the sequencing template. The data were produced by immunoSEQ multiplex PCR, yet TCRdb's version contains in-frame clones alone and is incomplete. The top ten clones hold roughly 2.6% of a sample with 200,000 to 250,000 clones, around two fifths of them seen once. The CDR3 runs to 16 residues. Trimming removed 2 bases from V and 6 bases from J; junction bases left unmatched: 12. The germline CDR1 and CDR2 sequences are MNHEY and SVGAGI. As regards this clone: Its antigen is unknown.

Stated treatment: oral pan-JAK inhibitor, 5-10 mg twice daily. Findings of the study overall: Lesional scalp exceeded normal scalp in clonality, especially in alopecia totalis/universalis. With tofacitinib ongoing, many expanded lesional clones persisted in both scalp and blood.

The chain has TRBV6-5 and TRBJ2-5, with 7 bases fitting TRBD1. The sequencing here drew on CD4+ T cells sorted from blood, taken between weeks 36 and 40, from a patient treated with tofacitinib. The source is a human donor with alopecia areata. CDR3 coding DNA: TGTGCCAGCAGTTACCCCTCCACTACAGGGGTTAAGACCCAGTACTTC. Amino acid sequence: CASSYPSTTGVKTQYF.